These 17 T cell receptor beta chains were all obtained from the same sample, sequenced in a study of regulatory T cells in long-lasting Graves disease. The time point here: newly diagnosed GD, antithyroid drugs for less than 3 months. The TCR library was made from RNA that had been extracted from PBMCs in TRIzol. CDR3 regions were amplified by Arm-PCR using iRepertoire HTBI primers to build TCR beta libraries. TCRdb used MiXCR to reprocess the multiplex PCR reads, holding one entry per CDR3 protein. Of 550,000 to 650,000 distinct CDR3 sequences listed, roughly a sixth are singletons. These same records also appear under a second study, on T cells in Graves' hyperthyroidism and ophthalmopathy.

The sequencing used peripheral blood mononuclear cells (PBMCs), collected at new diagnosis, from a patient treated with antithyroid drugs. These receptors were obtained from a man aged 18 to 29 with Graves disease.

The DNA of the CDR3 is TGTGCCAGTAGTCGACCGGGGCCTAGCAATCAGCCCCAGCATTTT. Residues: CASSRPGPSNQPQHF. The chain is built from TRBV19 and TRBJ1-5; TRBD1 is a possible D gene (5 bases). In germline, CDR1 is LNHDA, CDR2 SQIVND (reference sequence). Trimming removed 5 bases at V and 0 bases at J, with 11 bases between. The CDR3 runs to 15 residues.

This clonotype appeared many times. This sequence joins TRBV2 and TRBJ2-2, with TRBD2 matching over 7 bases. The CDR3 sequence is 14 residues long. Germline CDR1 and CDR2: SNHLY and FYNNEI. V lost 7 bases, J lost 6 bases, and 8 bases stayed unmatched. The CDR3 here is CASKPLAASGELFF. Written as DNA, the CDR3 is TGTGCCAGCAAACCCCTAGCGGCGTCCGGGGAGCTGTTTTTT.

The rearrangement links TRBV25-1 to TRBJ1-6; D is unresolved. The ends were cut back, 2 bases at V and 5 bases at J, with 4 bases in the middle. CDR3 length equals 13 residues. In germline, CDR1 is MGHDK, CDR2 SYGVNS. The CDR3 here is CASSELDNSPLHF. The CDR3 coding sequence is TGTGCCAGCAGTGAACTAGATAATTCACCCCTCCACTTT.

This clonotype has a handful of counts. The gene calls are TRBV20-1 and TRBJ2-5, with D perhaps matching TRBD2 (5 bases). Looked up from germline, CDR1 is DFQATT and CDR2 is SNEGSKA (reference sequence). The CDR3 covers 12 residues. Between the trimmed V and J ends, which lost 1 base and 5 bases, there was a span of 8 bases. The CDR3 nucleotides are TGCAGTGCTAGAGTGGAGGTTGAGACCCAGTACTTC. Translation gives CSARVEVETQYF.

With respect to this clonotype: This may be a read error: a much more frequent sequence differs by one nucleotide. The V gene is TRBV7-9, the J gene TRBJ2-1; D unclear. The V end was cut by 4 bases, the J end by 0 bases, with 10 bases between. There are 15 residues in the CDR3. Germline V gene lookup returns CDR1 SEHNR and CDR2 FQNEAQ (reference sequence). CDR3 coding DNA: TGTGCCAGCAGCTCAGACACGAGCTCCTACAATGAGCAGTTCTTC. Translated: CASSSDTSSYNEQFF.

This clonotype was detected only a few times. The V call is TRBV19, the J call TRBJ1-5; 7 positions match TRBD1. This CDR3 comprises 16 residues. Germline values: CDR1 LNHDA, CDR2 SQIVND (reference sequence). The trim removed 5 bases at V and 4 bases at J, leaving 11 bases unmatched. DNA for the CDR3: TGTGCCAGTAGTGCATCCGACAGGGTGAGGAATCAGCCCCAGCATTTT. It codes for CASSASDRVRNQPQHF.

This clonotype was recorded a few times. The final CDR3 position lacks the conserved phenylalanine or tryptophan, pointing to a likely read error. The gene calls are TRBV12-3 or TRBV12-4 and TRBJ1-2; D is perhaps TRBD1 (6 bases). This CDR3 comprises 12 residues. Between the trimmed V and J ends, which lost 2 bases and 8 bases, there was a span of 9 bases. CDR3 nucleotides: TGTGCCAGCAGTTTAACAGGGTTCGGCTACACCCTC. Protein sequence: CASSLTGFGYTL.

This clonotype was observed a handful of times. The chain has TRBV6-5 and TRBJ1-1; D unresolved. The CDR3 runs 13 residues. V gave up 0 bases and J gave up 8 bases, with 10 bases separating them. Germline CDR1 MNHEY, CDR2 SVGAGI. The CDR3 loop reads CASSYSRTAEAFF. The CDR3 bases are TGTGCCAGCAGTTACTCGAGAACTGCCGAAGCTTTCTTT.

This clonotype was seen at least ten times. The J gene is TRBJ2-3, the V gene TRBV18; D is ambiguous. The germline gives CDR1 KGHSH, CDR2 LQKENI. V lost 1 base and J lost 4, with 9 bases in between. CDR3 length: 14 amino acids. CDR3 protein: CASSPREVADTQYF. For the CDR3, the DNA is TGTGCCAGCTCACCACGTGAAGTGGCAGATACGCAGTATTTT.

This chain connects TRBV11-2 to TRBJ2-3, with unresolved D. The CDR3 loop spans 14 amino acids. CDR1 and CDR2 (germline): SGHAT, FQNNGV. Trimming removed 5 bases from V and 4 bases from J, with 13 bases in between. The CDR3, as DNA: TGTGCCAGCAGCCTCGCCTTTAGGGCAGATACGCAGTATTTT. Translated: CASSLAFRADTQYF.

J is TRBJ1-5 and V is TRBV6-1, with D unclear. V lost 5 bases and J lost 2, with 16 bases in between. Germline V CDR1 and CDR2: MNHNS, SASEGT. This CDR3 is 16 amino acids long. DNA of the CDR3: TGTGCCAGCAGTCACGGACGGACCTCGGGCAATCAGCCCCAGCATTTT. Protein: CASSHGRTSGNQPQHF.

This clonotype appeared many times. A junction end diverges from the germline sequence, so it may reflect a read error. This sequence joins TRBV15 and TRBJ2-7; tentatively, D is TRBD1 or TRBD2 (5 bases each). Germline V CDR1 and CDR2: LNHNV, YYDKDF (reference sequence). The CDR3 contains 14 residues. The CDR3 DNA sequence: TGTGCCACCAGCGGAGAGGGCAGGGTCTACGAGCAGTACTTC. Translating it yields CATSGEGRVYEQYF.

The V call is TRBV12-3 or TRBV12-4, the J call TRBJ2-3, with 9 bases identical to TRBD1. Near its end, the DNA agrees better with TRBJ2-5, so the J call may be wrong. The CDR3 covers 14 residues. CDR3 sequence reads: CASRPGTGKETQYF. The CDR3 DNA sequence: TGTGCCAGCAGACCCGGGACAGGGAAGGAGACCCAGTACTTC.

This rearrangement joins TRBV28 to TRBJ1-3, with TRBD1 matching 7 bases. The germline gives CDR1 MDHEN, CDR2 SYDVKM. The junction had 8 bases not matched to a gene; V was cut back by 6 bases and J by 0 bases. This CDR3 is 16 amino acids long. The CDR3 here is CASRVTGDRSGNTIYF. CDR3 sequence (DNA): TGTGCCAGCAGGGTAACAGGGGACCGCTCTGGAAACACCATATATTTT.

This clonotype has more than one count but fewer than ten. The CDR3 DNA is TGCGCCAGCAGCGCCCGTGAGGCCGGGAGCCTGGTGTTAGAGACCCAGTACTTC. It translates to CASSAREAGSLVLETQYF. The chain employs TRBV4-1 and TRBJ2-5, with D perhaps TRBD2 (6 bases). The germline V gene has CDR1 MGHRA and CDR2 YSYEKL. CDR3 size: 18 residues. The V and J ends lost 5 bases and 4 bases respectively, with 26 bases between them.

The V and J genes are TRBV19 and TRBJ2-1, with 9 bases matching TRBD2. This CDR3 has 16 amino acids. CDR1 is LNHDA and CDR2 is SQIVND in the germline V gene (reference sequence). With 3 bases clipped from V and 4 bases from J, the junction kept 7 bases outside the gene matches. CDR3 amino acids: CASSIYGTSFYNEQFF. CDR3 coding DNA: TGTGCCAGTAGTATCTACGGGACTAGCTTTTACAATGAGCAGTTCTTC.

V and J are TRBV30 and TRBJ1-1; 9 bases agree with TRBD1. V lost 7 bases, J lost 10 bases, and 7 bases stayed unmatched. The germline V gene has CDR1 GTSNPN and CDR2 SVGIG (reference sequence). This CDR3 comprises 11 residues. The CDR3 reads CASHRGPGAFF. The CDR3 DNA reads TGTGCCTCCCACAGGGGGCCGGGAGCTTTCTTT.